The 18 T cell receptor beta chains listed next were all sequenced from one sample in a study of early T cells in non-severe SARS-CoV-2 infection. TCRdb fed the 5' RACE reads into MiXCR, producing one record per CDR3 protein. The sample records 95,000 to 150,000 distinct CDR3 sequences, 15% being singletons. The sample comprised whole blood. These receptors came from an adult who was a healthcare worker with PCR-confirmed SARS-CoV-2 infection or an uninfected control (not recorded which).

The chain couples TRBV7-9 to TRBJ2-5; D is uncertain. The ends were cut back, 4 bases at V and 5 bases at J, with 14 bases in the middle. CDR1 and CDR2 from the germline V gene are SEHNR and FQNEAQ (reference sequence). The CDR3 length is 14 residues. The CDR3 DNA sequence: TGTGCCAGCAGCTCCCCTTTTGTTTCGGAGACCCAGTACTTC. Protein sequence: CASSSPFVSETQYF.

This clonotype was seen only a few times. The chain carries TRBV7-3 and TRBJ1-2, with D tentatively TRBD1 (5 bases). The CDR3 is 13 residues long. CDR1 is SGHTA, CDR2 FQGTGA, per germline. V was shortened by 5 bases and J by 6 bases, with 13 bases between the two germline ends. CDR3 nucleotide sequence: TGTGCCAGCAGCCTAGGTGGGGCGGATGGCTACACCTTC. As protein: CASSLGGADGYTF.

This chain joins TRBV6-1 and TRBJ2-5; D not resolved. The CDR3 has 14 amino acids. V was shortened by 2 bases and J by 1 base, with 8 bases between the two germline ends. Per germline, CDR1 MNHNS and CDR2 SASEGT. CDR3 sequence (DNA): TGTGCCAGCAGTGAACAGGTACTCCAAGAGACCCAGTACTTC. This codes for CASSEQVLQETQYF.

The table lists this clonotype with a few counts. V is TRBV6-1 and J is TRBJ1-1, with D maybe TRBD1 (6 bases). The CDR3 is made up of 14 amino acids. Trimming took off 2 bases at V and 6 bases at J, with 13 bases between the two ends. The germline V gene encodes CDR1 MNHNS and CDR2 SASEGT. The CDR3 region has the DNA TGTGCCAGCAGTGAACCGGGGGGCGGGCCTGAAGCTTTCTTT. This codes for CASSEPGGGPEAFF.

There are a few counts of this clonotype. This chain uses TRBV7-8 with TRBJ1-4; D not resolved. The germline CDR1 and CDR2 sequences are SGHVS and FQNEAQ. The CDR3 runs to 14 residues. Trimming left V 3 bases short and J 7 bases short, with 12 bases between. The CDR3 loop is CASSFYRNSEKLFF. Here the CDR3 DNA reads TGTGCCAGCAGCTTTTACAGAAATTCTGAAAAACTGTTTTTT.

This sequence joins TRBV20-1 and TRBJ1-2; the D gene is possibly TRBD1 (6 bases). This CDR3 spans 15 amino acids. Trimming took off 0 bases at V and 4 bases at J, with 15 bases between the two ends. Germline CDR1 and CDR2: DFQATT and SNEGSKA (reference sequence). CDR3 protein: CSARDVGGRGYGYTF. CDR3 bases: TGCAGTGCTAGAGATGTAGGAGGCAGGGGCTATGGCTACACCTTC.

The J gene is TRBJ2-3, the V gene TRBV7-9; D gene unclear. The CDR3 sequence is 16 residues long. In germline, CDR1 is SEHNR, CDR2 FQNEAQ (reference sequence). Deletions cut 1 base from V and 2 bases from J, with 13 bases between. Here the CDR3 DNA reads TGTGCCAGCAGCTTAGGAACGTTGCCAACCACAGATACGCAGTATTTT. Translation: CASSLGTLPTTDTQYF.

CDR3 region: CASSLDRGYEQYF. Written as DNA, the CDR3 is TGTGCCAGCAGCCTGGACAGGGGCTACGAGCAGTACTTC. The chain couples TRBV6-2 or TRBV6-3 to TRBJ2-7; TRBD1 aligns across 9 bases. The V gene's germline CDR1 is MNHEY and CDR2 SVGEGT. Losses at the gene ends were 6 bases for V and 3 bases for J; bases not matched to a gene: 3. The CDR3 sequence is 13 residues long.

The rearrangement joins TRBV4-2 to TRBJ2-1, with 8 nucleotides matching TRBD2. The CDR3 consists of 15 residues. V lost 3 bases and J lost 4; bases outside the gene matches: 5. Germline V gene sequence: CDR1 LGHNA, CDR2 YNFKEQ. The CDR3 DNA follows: TGTGCCAGCAGCCAGGCCGGGACTAGTTACAATGAGCAGTTCTTC. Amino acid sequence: CASSQAGTSYNEQFF.

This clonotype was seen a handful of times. CDR3 in DNA: TGCGCCAGCAGCTTGAGTGCAGAAGGCTATGGCTACACCTTC. Encoded protein: CASSLSAEGYGYTF. The V gene is TRBV5-1, the J gene TRBJ1-2; no reliable D call. Germline lookup yields CDR1 SGHRS and CDR2 YFSETQ. V was cut by 1 base and J by 4 bases, with 11 bases left in between. This CDR3 is built from 14 residues.

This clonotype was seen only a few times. This CDR3 is CASSNYKGPGGTEAFF. The CDR3 DNA reads TGTGCCAGCAGCAACTATAAGGGTCCGGGGGGCACTGAAGCTTTCTTT. The J gene is TRBJ1-1, the V gene TRBV21-1; no DNA check was done on the table's D call, TRBD1. TRBV21-1 is an annotated pseudogene. CDR3 length: 16 residues.

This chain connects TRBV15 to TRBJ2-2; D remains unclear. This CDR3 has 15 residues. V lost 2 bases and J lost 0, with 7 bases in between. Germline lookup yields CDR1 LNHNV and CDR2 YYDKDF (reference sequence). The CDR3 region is CATSRRQTNTGELFF. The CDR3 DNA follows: TGTGCCACCAGCAGAAGGCAGACGAACACCGGGGAGCTGTTTTTT.

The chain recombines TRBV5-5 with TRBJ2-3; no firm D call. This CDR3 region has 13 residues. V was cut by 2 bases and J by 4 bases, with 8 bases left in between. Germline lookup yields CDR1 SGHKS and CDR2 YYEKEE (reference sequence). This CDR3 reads CASSFTESDTQYF. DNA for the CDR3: TGTGCCAGCAGCTTTACAGAGTCAGATACGCAGTATTTT.

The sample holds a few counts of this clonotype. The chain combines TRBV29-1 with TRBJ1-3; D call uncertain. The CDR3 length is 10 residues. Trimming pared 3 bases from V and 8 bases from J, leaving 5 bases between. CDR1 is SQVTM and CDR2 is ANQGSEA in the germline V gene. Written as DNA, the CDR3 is TGCAGCGTTGAGCAAGACACCATATATTTT. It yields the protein CSVEQDTIYF.

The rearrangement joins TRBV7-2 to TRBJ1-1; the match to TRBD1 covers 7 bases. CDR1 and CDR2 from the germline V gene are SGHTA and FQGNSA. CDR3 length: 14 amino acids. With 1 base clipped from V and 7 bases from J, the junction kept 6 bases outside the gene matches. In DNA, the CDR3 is TGTGCCAGCAGCTTAGTCCGGCAGGGGGGTGAAGCTTTCTTT. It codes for CASSLVRQGGEAFF.

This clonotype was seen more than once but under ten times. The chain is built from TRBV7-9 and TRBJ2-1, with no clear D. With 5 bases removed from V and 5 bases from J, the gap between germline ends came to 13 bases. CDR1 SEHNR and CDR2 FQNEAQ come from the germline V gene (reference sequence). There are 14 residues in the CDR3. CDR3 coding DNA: TGTGCCAGCAGCGGATCCGGAACCAACAATGAGCAGTTCTTC. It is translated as CASSGSGTNNEQFF.

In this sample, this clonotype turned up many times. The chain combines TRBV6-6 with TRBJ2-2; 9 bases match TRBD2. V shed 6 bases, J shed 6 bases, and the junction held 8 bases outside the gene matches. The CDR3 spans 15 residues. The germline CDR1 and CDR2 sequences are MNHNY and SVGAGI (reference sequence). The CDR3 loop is CASRRSGGLAGELFF. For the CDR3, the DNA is TGTGCCAGCAGGAGAAGCGGGGGGCTAGCCGGGGAGCTGTTTTTT.

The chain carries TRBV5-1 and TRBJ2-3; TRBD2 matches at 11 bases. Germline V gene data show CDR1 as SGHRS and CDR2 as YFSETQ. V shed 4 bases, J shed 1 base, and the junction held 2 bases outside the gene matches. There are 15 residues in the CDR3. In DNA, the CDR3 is TGCGCCAGCAGCACGGGACTAGCGGGCACAGATACGCAGTATTTT. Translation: CASSTGLAGTDTQYF.